This T cell receptor (beta chain) was found in a study of patients and donors after allogeneic stem cell transplantation. Trimming left V 4 bases short and J 0 bases short, with 7 bases between. Germline loops: CDR1 MNHNS, CDR2 SASEGT. This CDR3 contains 14 residues. TCRdb processed the RT-PCR reads anew with MiXCR; each CDR3 protein has one entry. The sample holds 400,000 to 450,000 distinct CDR3 sequences, roughly 17% seen once. The J gene is TRBJ2-4, the V gene TRBV6-1; no clear D. This TCR was recovered from a human donor who was either an allogeneic HSCT recipient or a stem cell or donor lymphocyte infusion donor (not recorded which). It is not recorded whose cells these are; they may come from a transplant donor. The sequencing input was blood, either unsorted or a sorted T cell fraction (not recorded which). The CDR3 reads CASSAILAKNIQYF. The DNA for the CDR3 is TGTGCCAGCAGTGCCATTTTAGCCAAAAACATTCAGTACTTC.